These 20 T cell receptor beta chains originate from one sample sequenced in a study of control samples from healthy donors and cancer patients. Method: immunoSEQ multiplex PCR; TCRdb's copy keeps in-frame clones and lacks some. The sample has 70,000 to 80,000 clones, 80% to 90% seen once. The sequenced sample consisted of PBMCs. These receptors all come from a woman aged 60-75 years with head and neck cancer.

This chain links TRBV7-9 with TRBJ1-1, with TRBD1 identical over 7 bases. V was pared by 1 base and J by 4 bases, with 9 bases of the junction left unmatched. Germline V gene data show CDR1 as SEHNR and CDR2 as FQNEAQ (reference sequence). The CDR3 extends over 16 amino acids. CDR3 region: CASSLVARGRRTEAFF. The CDR3 region has the DNA TGTGCCAGCAGCTTAGTGGCGAGGGGGCGACGCACTGAAGCTTTCTTT.

This chain uses TRBV6-2 or TRBV6-3 with TRBJ2-1, with D hard to call. Germline assignment: CDR1 MNHEY and CDR2 SVGEGT. The CDR3 is 13 residues long. Trimming shortened V by 0 bases and J by 8 bases, and 8 bases separated the two germline ends. The CDR3 region has the DNA TGTGCCAGCAGTTACTCGGGCATCTATGAGCAGTTCTTC. This translates into CASSYSGIYEQFF.

The chain uses TRBV5-4 and TRBJ2-1; TRBD2 matches 14 bases. Germline loops: CDR1 SGHNT, CDR2 YYREEE (reference sequence). There are 15 residues in the CDR3. After removal of 7 bases from V and 9 bases from J, the junction contained 9 bases not matched to a gene. The CDR3 DNA reads as TGTGCCAGCTATGTGACTAGCGGGAGGGGGAGTGAGCAGTTCTTC. It encodes CASYVTSGRGSEQFF. Full variable domain (missing parts from reference TRBV5-4 and TRBJ2-1): ETGVTQSPTHLIKTRGQQVTLRCSSQSGHNTVSWYQQALGQGPQFIFQYYREEENGRGNFPPRFSGLQFPNYSSELNVNALELDDSALYLCASYVTSGRGSEQFFGPGTRLTVL.

About this clone itself: An end of the junction differs from the germline gene, which may be a read error. This CDR3 is CASSIAGPNHGYTF. The DNA of the CDR3 is TGTGCCAGTAGTATTGCGGGACCTAACCATGGCTACACCTTC. The V and J genes are TRBV19 and TRBJ1-2; possible D gene TRBD1, 5 bases. This CDR3 is 14 amino acids long. Germline V gene sequence: CDR1 LNHDA, CDR2 SQIVND (reference sequence).

The chain links TRBV27 to TRBJ2-1; possibly TRBD1 or TRBD2 for D (6 bases each). The length of the CDR3 is 15 residues. Between the trimmed V and J ends, which lost 3 bases and 8 bases, there was a span of 17 bases. Germline lookup yields CDR1 MNHEY and CDR2 SMNVEV (reference sequence). CDR3 loop: CASSFSVLGGDEQFF. CDR3 DNA sequence: TGTGCCAGCAGTTTCTCGGTTTTGGGGGGCGATGAGCAGTTCTTC.

The chain joins TRBV30 to TRBJ1-6; D is unclear. Germline values: CDR1 GTSNPN, CDR2 SVGIG (reference sequence). Trimming took off 1 base at V and 10 bases at J, with 17 bases between the two ends. The CDR3 has 15 residues. CDR3 in amino acids: CAWSDRAPGRSPLHF. DNA for the CDR3: TGTGCCTGGAGTGATCGGGCCCCCGGACGGTCACCCCTCCACTTT.

Here the CDR3 reads CASSRTTGSTDTQYF. The CDR3 bases are TGTGCCAGCAGTCGCACGACAGGCAGCACAGATACGCAGTATTTT. The rearrangement uses TRBV28 and TRBJ2-3, with D tentatively TRBD1 (6 bases). The CDR3 sequence is 15 residues long. The germline V gene encodes CDR1 MDHEN and CDR2 SYDVKM. Trimming took 5 bases from V and 0 from J, leaving 12 bases between them.

V usage is TRBV14 and J usage is TRBJ2-3; D uncertain. Deletions cut 4 bases from V and 6 bases from J, with 5 bases between. Germline V lookup: CDR1 SGHDN, CDR2 FVKESK. The CDR3 loop spans 11 amino acids. The DNA for the CDR3 is TGTGCCAGCAGCCTTAGGGATACGCAGTATTTT. This gives the protein CASSLRDTQYF.

The chain uses TRBV6-1 and TRBJ2-7; no definite D call. CDR3 length equals 16 residues. Germline CDR1 MNHNS, CDR2 SASEGT. Trimming stripped 1 base from V and 0 bases from J, with 13 bases between. The CDR3 DNA is TGTGCCAGCAGTGAAGGTCAGTCGTATCGCTCCTACGAGCAGTACTTC. Amino acid sequence: CASSEGQSYRSYEQYF.

The chain has TRBV3-1 (or the pseudogene TRBV3-2) and TRBJ2-3; 7 bases align to TRBD2. The CDR3 covers 14 residues. V dropped 3 bases and J dropped 3; count of bases not matched to a gene: 3. The germline CDR1 and CDR2 sequences are LGHDT and YNNKEL (reference sequence). CDR3 in DNA: TGTGCCAGCAGCCATGGGGAGGGGACAGATACGCAGTATTTT. Encoded protein: CASSHGEGTDTQYF.

This clone appeared once. This chain links TRBV6-5 with TRBJ2-1, with TRBD2 matching over 9 bases. This CDR3 is built from 15 residues. Germline V gene sequence: CDR1 MNHEY, CDR2 SVGAGI. The V gene end was trimmed by 6 bases and the J gene end by 2 bases; junction bases not matched to a gene: 5. In nucleotides, the CDR3 is TGTGCCAGCAGCCGGACTAGCGTGACCTACAATGAGCAGTTCTTC. Translated: CASSRTSVTYNEQFF.

This chain uses TRBV19 with TRBJ2-1; D possibly corresponds to TRBD1 (5 bases). Per the germline V gene, CDR1 is LNHDA and CDR2 is SQIVND (reference sequence). The CDR3 contains 11 residues. Trimming took 3 bases from V and 12 from J, leaving 9 bases between them. CDR3 protein: CASSISGMQFF. DNA of the CDR3: TGTGCCAGTAGTATTTCAGGGATGCAGTTCTTC.

V usage is TRBV5-1 and J usage is TRBJ1-5, with 7 bases identical to TRBD1. Germline lookup yields CDR1 SGHRS and CDR2 YFSETQ. CDR3 size: 14 residues. J gave up 6 bases and V 3 bases, and 6 bases lay outside the gene matches. CDR3: CASSSGQEGQPQHF. In DNA form, the CDR3 reads TGCGCCAGCAGCTCTGGACAGGAGGGTCAGCCCCAGCATTTT.

This chain's CDR3 is CASSESNRGIDHEQYF. The DNA for the CDR3 is TGTGCCAGCAGTGAAAGTAACAGGGGGATTGACCACGAGCAGTACTTC. This chain uses TRBV6-1 with TRBJ2-7; 8 bases line up with TRBD1. CDR1 and CDR2 from the germline V gene are MNHNS and SASEGT. V lost 2 bases, J lost 5 bases, and 11 bases stayed unmatched. CDR3 length equals 16 residues.

CDR3 region: CASSNAGPTEAFF. For the CDR3, the DNA is TGTGCCAGCAGTAATGCAGGTCCCACTGAAGCTTTCTTT. V is TRBV12-3 or TRBV12-4 and J is TRBJ1-1; D is unclear. Trimming shortened V by 5 bases and J by 4 bases, and 11 bases separated the two germline ends. The CDR3 length is 13 residues.

The V gene is TRBV28, the J gene TRBJ1-5, with no clear D. CDR1 MDHEN and CDR2 SYDVKM come from the germline V gene. V shed 5 bases and J shed 3 bases, with 17 bases lying between them. The CDR3 consists of 16 residues. For the CDR3, the DNA is TGTGCCAGCAGTCACTCGAAGGGTAGAAACAATCAGCCCCAGCATTTT. Protein sequence: CASSHSKGRNNQPQHF.

The chain carries TRBV30 and TRBJ2-2; a weak D match, TRBD2 (6 bases). CDR1 is GTSNPN, CDR2 SVGIG, per germline (reference sequence). Trimming removed 3 bases from V and 7 bases from J, with 15 bases in between. The CDR3 runs to 14 residues. CDR3 DNA sequence: TGTGCCTGGAGAGGTAGCGGAGAGGGCGGGGAGCTGTTTTTT. Its protein product is CAWRGSGEGGELFF.

This sequence joins TRBV24-1 and TRBJ2-5; TRBD2 matches 11 bases. Trimming removed 9 bases from V and 5 bases from J; junction bases left unmatched: 7. Germline loops: CDR1 KGHDR, CDR2 SFDVKD. The CDR3 covers 14 residues. In nucleotides, the CDR3 is TGTGCCACCGGGGTAGCGGGAGGGGGTGAGACCCAGTACTTC. Encoded protein: CATGVAGGGETQYF.

This clone has just a few counts. The chain is built from TRBV7-3 and TRBJ2-1; D unclear. The V end lost 4 bases, the J end lost 6 bases, and 10 bases lay between the germline ends. The CDR3 is made up of 13 amino acids. Germline V gives CDR1 SGHTA, CDR2 FQGTGA. The CDR3, as DNA: TGTGCCAGCAGCTCATCCTGGGGCAATGAGCAGTTCTTC. It translates to CASSSSWGNEQFF.

V gene TRBV5-1 combines with J gene TRBJ1-2, with no clear D. V was pared by 0 bases and J by 4 bases, with 7 bases between. The length of the CDR3 is 13 residues. Germline CDR1 is SGHRS and CDR2 is YFSETQ. CDR3 residues: CASSLDSPYGYTF. For the CDR3, the DNA is TGCGCCAGCAGCTTGGACAGCCCCTATGGCTACACCTTC.